This T cell receptor beta chain was captured by sequencing in a study of blood T cell repertoires in COVID-19. The overall study: COVID-19 samples from acute and convalescent phases originated in the United States, Italy and Spain.

TCRdb keeps only in-frame clones here, not all; method: immunoSEQ multiplex PCR. The table lists 150,000 to 200,000 clones, about 86% of them singletons, with over 9.5% in the top ten. With 4 bases clipped from V and 8 bases from J, the junction kept 3 bases outside the gene matches. CDR3 length: 12 amino acids. The germline CDR1 and CDR2 sequences are MNHEY and SVGEGT. The sequence was obtained from an older woman with COVID-19, enrolled during active disease. The sample comprised peripheral blood. V usage is TRBV6-2 or TRBV6-3 and J usage is TRBJ1-1, with TRBD1 matching over 8 bases. The CDR3 loop is CASSFGQGEAFF. The DNA of the CDR3 is TGTGCCAGCAGTTTCGGACAGGGAGAAGCTTTCTTT.